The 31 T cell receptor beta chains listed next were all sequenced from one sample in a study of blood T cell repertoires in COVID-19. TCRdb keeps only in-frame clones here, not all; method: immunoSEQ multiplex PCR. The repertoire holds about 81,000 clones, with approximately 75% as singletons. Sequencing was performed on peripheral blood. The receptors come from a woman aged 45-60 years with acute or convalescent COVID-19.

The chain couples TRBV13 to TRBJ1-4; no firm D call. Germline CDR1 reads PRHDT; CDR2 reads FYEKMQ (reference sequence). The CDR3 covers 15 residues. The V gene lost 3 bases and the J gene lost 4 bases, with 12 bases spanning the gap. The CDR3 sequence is CASSFRSAFNEKLFF. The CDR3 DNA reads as TGTGCCAGCAGCTTCCGCAGCGCCTTTAATGAAAAACTGTTTTTT.

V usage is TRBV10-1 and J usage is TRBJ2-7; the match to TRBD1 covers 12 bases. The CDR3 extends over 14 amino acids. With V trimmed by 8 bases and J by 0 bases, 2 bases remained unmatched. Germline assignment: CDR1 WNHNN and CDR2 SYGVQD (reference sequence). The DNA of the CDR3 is TGCGCCAGCGGGACAGGGGGCCCCTCCTACGAGCAGTACTTC. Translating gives CASGTGGPSYEQYF.

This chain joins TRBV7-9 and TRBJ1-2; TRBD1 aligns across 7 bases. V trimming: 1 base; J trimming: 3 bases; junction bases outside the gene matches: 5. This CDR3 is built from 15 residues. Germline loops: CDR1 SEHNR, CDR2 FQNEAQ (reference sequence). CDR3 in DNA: TGTGCCAGCAGCTTAGGGCCCGGACAGGACTATGGCTACACCTTC. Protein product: CASSLGPGQDYGYTF.

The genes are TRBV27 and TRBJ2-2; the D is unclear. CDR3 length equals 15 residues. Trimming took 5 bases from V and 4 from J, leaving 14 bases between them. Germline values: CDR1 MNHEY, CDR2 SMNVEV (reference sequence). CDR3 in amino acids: CASSTYQVSTGELFF. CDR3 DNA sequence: TGTGCCAGCAGTACTTATCAGGTCTCCACCGGGGAGCTGTTTTTT.

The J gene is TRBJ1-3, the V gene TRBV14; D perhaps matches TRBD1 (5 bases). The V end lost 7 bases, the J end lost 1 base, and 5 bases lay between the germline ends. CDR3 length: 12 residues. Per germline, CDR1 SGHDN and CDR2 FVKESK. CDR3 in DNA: TGTGCCAGCAAGGGGTCTGGAAACACCATATATTTT. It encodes CASKGSGNTIYF.

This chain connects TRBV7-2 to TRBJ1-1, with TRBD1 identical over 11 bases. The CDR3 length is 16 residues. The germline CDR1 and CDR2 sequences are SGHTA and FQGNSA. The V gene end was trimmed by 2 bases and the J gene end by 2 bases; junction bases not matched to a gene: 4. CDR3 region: CASSLRDRGSNTEAFF. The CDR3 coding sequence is TGTGCCAGCAGCTTACGGGACAGGGGGTCAAACACTGAAGCTTTCTTT.

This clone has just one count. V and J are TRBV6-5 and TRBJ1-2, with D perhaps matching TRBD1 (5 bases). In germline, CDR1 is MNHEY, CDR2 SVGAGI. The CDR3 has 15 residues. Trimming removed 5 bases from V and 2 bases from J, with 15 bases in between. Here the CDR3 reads CASSPLGDRNYGYTF. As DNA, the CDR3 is TGTGCCAGCAGTCCATTGGGCGACAGAAACTATGGCTACACCTTC.

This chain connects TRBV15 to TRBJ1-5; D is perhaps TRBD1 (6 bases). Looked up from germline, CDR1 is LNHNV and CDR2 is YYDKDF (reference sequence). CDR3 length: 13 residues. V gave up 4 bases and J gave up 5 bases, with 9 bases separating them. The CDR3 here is CATSIEGDQPQHF. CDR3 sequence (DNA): TGTGCCACCAGCATTGAGGGGGATCAGCCCCAGCATTTT.

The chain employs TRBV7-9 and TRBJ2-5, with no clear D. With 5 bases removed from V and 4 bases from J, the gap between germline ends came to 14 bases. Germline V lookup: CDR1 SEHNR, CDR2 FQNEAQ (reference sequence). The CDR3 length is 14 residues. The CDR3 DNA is TGTGCCAGCAGCCCTAATTCCGATGTAGAGACCCAGTACTTC. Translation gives CASSPNSDVETQYF. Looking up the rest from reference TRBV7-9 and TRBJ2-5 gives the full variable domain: DTGVSQNPRHKITKRGQNVTFRCDPISEHNRLYWYRQTLGQGPEFLTYFQNEAQLEKSRLLSDRFSAERPKGSFSTLEIQRTEQGDSAMYLCASSPNSDVETQYFGPGTRLLVL.

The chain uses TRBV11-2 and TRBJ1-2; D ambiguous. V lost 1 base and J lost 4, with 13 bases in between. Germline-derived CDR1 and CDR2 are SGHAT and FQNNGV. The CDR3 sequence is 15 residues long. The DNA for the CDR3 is TGTGCCAGCAGCTTAGTACGGGTCTCGGGCTATGGCTACACCTTC. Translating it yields CASSLVRVSGYGYTF.

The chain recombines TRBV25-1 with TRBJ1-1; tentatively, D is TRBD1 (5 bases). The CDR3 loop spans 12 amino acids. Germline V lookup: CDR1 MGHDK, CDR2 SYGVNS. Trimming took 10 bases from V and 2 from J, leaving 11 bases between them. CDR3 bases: TGTGCCACCCGCGGGGGAAACACTGAAGCTTTCTTT. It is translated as CATRGGNTEAFF.

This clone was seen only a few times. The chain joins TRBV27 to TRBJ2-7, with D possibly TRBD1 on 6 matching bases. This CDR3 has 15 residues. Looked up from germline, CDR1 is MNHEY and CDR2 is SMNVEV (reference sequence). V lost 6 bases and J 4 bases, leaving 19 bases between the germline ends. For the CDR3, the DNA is TGTGCCAGCAGACCAGGGGCTATCCGCAGTTACGAGCAGTACTTC. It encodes CASRPGAIRSYEQYF.

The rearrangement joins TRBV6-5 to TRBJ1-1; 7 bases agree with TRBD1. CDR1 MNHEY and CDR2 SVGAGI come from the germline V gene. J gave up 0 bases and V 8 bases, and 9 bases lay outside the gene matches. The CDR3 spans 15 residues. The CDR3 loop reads CASLRDSPMNTEAFF. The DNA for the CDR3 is TGTGCCAGCCTTCGGGACAGCCCTATGAACACTGAAGCTTTCTTT.

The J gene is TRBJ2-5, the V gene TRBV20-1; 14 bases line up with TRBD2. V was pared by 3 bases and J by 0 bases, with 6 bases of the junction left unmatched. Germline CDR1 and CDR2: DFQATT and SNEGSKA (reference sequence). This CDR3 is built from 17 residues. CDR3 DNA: TGCAGTGCTAGTCCGGGACTAGCGGGGGTAAACCAAGAGACCCAGTACTTC. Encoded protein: CSASPGLAGVNQETQYF.

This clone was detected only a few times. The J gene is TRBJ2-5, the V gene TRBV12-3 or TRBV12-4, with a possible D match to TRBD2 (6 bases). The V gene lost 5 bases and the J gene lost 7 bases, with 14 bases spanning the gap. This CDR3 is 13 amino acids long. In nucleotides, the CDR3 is TGTGCCAGCAGTCCGGCCTTGGGGGGGACCCAGTACTTC. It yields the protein CASSPALGGTQYF.

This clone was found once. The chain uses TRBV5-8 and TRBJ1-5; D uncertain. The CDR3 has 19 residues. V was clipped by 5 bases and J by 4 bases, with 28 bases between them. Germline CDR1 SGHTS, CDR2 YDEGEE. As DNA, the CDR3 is TGTGCCAGCAGAACCTCGGCCGCGGTCGGGGATTTTGGAAATCAGCCCCAGCATTTT. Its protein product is CASRTSAAVGDFGNQPQHF. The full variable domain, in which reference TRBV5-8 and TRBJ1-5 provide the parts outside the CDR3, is EAGVTQSPTHLIKTRGQQATLRCSPISGHTSVYWYQQALGLGLQFLLWYDEGEERNRGNFPPRFSGRQFPNYSSELNVNALELEDSALYLCASRTSAAVGDFGNQPQHFGDGTRLSIL.

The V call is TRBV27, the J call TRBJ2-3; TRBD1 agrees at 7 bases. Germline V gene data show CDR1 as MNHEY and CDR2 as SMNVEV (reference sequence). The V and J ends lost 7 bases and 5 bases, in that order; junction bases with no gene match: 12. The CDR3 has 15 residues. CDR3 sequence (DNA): TGTGCCAGCATCCCCGCAGGGGGTCGGAGAGATACGCAGTATTTT. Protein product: CASIPAGGRRDTQYF.

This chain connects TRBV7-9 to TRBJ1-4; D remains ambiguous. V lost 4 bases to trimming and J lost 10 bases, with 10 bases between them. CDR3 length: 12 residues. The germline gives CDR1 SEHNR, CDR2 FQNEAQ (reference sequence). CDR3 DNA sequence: TGTGCCAGCAGCTCCGGGTCCTTAAAACTGTTTTTT. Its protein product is CASSSGSLKLFF. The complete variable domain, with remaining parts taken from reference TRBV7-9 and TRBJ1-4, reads DTGVSQNPRHKITKRGQNVTFRCDPISEHNRLYWYRQTLGQGPEFLTYFQNEAQLEKSRLLSDRFSAERPKGSFSTLEIQRTEQGDSAMYLCASSSGSLKLFFGSGTQLSVL.

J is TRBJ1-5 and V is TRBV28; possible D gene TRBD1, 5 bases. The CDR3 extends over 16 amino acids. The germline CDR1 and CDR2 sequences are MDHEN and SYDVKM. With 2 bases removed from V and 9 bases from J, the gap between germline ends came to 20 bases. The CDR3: CASSLGTGLTGPPQHF. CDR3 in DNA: TGTGCCAGCAGTTTAGGAACAGGCCTCACTGGTCCGCCCCAGCATTTT. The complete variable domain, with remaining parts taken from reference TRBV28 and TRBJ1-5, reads DVKVTQSSRYLVKRTGEKVFLECVQDMDHENMFWYRQDPGLGLRLIYFSYDVKMKEKGDIPEGYSVSREKKERFSLILESASTNQTSMYLCASSLGTGLTGPPQHFGDGTRLSIL.

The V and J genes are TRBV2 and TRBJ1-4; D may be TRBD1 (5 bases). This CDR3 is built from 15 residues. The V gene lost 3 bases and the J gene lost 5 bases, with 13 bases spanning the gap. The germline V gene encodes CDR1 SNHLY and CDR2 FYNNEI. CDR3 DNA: TGTGCCAGCAGTGACCGCCGGACAAGGAATGAAAAACTGTTTTTT. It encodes CASSDRRTRNEKLFF.

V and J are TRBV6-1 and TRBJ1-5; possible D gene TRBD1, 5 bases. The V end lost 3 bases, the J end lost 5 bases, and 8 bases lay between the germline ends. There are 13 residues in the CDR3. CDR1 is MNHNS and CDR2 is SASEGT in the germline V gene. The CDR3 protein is CASSDGRDQPQHF. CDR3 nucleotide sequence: TGTGCCAGCAGTGACGGCAGGGATCAGCCCCAGCATTTT.

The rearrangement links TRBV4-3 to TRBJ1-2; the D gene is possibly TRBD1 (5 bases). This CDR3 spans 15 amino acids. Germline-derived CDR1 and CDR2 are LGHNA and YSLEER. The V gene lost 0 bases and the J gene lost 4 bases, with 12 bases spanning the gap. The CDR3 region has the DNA TGCGCCAGCAGCCAAGATACAGGCCTCACCTATGGCTACACCTTC. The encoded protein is CASSQDTGLTYGYTF.

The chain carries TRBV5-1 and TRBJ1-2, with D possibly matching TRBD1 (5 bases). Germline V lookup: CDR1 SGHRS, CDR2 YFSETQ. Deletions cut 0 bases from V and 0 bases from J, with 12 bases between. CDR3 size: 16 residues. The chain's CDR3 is CASSLVQGTANYGYTF. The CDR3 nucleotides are TGCGCCAGCAGCTTGGTGCAGGGAACAGCTAACTATGGCTACACCTTC.

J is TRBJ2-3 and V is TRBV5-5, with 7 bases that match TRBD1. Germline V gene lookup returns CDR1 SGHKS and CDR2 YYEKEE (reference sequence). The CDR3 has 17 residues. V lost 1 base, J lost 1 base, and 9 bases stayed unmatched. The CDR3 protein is CASSLPGTVQRTDTQYF. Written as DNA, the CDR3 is TGTGCCAGCAGCTTGCCTGGGACAGTCCAGCGCACAGATACGCAGTATTTT.

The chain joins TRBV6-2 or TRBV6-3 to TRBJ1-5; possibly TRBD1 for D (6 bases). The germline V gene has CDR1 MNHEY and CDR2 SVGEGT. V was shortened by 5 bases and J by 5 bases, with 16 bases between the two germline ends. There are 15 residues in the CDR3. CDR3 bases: TGTGCCAGCAGTAGGGACAATCAGAGATATCAGCCCCAGCATTTT. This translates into CASSRDNQRYQPQHF.

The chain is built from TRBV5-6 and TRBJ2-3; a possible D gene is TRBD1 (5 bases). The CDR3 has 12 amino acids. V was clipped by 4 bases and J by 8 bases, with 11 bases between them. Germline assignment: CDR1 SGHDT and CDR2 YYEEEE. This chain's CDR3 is CASSQDRFTQYF. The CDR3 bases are TGTGCCAGCAGCCAAGACAGATTTACGCAGTATTTT.

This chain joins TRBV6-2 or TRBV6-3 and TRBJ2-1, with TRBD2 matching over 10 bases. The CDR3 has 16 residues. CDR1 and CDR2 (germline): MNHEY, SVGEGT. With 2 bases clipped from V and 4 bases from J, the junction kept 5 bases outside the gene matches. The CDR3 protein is CASSYRAGGRYNEQFF. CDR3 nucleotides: TGTGCCAGCAGTTACCGAGCGGGGGGGCGATACAATGAGCAGTTCTTC.

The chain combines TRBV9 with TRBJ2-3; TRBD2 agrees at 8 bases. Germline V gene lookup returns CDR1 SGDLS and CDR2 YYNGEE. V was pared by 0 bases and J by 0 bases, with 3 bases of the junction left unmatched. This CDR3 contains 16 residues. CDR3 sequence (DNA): TGTGCCAGCAGCGTAGGGCGGGGGGCCAGCACAGATACGCAGTATTTT. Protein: CASSVGRGASTDTQYF.

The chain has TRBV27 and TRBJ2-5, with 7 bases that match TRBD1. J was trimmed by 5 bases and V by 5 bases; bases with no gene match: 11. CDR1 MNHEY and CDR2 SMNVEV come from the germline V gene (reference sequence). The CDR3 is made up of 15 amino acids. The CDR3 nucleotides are TGTGCCAGCAGTCCGCATAATTTACAGGGGGAGACCCAGTACTTC. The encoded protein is CASSPHNLQGETQYF.

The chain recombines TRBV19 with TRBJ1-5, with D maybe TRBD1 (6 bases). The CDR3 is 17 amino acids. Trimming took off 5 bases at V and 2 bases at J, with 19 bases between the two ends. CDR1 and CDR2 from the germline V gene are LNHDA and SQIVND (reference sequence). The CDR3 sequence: CASSRGAGARGNQPQHF. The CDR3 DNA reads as TGTGCCAGTAGTCGTGGGGCGGGGGCGCGTGGCAATCAGCCCCAGCATTTT.

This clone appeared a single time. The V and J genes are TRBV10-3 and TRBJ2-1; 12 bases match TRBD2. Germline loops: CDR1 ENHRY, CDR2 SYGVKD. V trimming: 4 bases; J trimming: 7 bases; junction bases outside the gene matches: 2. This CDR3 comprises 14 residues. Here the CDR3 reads CAISGTSGVNEQFF. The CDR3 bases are TGTGCCATCAGTGGGACTAGCGGGGTGAATGAGCAGTTCTTC.